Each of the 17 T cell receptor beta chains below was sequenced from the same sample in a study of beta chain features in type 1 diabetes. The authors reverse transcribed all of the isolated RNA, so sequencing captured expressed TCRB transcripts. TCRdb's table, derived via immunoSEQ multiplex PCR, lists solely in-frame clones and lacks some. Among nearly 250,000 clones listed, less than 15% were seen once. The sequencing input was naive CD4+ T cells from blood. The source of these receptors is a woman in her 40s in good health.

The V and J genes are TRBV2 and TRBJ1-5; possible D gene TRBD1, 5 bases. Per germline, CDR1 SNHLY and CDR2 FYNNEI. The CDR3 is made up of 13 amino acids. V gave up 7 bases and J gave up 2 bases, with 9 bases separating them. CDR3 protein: CASTLQGNQPQHF. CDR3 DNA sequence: TGTGCCAGCACTCTACAGGGCAATCAGCCCCAGCATTTT.

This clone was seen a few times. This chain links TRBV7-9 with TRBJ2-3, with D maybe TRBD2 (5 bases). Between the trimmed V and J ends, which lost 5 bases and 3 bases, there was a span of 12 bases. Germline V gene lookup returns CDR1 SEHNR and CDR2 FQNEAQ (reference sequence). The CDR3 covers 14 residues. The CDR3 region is CASSNHGVTDTQYF. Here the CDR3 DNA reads TGTGCCAGCAGCAACCACGGGGTGACAGATACGCAGTATTTT.

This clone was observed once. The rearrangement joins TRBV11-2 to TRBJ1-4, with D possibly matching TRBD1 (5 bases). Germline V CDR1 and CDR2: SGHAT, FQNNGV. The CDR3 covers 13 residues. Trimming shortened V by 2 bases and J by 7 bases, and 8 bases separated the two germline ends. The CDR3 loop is CASSLWQGEKLFF. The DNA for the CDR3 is TGTGCCAGCAGCTTATGGCAGGGTGAAAAACTGTTTTTT. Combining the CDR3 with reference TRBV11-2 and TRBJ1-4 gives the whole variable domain EAGVAQSPRYKIIEKRQSVAFWCNPISGHATLYWYQQILGQGPKLLIQFQNNGVVDDSQLPKDRFSAERLKGVDSTLKIQPAKLEDSAVYLCASSLWQGEKLFFGSGTQLSVL.

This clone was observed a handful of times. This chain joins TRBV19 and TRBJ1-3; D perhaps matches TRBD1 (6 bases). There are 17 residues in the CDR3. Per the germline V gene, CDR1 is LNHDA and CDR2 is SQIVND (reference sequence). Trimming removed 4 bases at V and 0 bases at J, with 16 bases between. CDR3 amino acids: CASSRDRDKSSGNTIYF. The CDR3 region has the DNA TGTGCCAGTAGTAGGGACCGGGACAAGAGCTCTGGAAACACCATATATTTT.

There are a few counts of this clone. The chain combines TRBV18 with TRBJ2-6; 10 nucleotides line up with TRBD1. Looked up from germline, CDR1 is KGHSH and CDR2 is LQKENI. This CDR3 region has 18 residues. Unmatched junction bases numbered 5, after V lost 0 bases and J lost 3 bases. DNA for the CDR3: TGTGCCAGCTCACCACCATCGGGACAGGGGAGTGGGGCCAACGTCCTGACTTTC. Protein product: CASSPPSGQGSGANVLTF. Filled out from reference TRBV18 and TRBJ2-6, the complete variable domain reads NAGVMQNPRHLVRRRGQEARLRCSPMKGHSHVYWYRQLPEEGLKFMVYLQKENIIDESGMPKERFSAEFPKEGPSILRIQQVVRGDSAAYFCASSPPSGQGSGANVLTFGAGSRLTVL.

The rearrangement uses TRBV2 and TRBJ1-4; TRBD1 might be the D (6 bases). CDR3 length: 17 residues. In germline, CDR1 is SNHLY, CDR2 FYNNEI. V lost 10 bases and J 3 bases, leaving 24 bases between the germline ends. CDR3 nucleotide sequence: TGTGCCATATCACAGGGTCCGGGCGACATGGCTAATGAAAAACTGTTTTTT. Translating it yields CAISQGPGDMANEKLFF.

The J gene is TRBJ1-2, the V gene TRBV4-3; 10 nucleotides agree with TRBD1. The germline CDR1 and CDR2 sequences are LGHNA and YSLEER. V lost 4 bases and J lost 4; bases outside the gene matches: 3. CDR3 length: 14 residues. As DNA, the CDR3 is TGCGCCAGCAGCCGACAGGGGGCGGGCTATGGCTACACCTTC. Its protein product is CASSRQGAGYGYTF.

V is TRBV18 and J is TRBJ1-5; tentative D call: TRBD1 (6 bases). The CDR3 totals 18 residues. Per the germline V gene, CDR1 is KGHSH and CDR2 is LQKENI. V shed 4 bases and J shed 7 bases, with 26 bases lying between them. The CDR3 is CASSLTTTGLGDSQPQHF. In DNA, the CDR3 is TGTGCCAGCTCACTCACGACTACAGGGTTAGGGGATTCGCAGCCCCAGCATTTT.

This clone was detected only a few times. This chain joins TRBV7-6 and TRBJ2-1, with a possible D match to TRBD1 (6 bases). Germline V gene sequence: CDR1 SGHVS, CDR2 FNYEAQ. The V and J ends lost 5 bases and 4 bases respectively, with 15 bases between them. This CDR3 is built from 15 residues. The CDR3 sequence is CASSPGTTTYNEQFF. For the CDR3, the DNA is TGTGCCAGCAGCCCCGGGACAACCACATACAATGAGCAGTTCTTC.

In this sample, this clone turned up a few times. The CDR3 here is CASSQAGQQNYGYTF. CDR3 sequence (DNA): TGCGCCAGCAGCCAAGCGGGACAGCAAAACTATGGCTACACCTTC. The V call is TRBV4-1, the J call TRBJ1-2, with 7 nucleotides matching TRBD1. Trimming at V came to 1 base and at J to 2 bases, leaving 4 bases not matched to a gene. Germline V gene sequence: CDR1 MGHRA, CDR2 YSYEKL. This CDR3 comprises 15 residues.

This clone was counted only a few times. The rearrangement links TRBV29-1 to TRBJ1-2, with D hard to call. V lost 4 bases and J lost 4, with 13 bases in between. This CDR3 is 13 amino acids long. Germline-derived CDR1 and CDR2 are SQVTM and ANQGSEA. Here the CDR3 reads CSVGGPRIYGYTF. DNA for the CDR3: TGCAGCGTTGGTGGGCCTCGGATCTATGGCTACACCTTC.

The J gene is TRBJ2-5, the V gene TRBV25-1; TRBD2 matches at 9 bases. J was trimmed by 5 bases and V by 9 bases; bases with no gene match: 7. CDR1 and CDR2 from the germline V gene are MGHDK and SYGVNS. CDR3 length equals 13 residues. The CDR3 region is CASKRGDGETQYF. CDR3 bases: TGTGCCAGTAAGCGGGGGGACGGGGAGACCCAGTACTTC. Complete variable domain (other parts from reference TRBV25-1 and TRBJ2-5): EADIYQTPRYLVIGTGKKITLECSQTMGHDKMYWYQQDPGMELHLIHYSYGVNSTEKGDLSSESTVSRIRTEHFPLTLESARPSHTSQYLCASKRGDGETQYFGPGTRLLVL.

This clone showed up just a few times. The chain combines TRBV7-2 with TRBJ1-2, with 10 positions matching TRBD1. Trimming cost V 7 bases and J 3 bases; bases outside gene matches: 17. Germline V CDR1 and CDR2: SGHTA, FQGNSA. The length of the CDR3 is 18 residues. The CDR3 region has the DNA TGTGCCAGCACCAAATATCCGGGACAGGGGAGAATGGACTATGGCTACACCTTC. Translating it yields CASTKYPGQGRMDYGYTF.

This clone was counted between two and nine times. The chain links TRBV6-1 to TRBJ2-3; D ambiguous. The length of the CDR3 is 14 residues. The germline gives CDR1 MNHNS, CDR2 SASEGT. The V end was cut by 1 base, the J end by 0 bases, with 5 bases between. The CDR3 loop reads CASSEERSTDTQYF. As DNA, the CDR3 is TGTGCCAGCAGTGAAGAACGGAGCACAGATACGCAGTATTTT.

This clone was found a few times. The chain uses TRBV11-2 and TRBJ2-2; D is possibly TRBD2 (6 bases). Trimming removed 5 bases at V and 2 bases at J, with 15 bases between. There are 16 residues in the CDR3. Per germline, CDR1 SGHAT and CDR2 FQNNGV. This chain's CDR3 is CASSRSTSRNTGELFF. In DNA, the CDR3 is TGTGCCAGCAGCCGATCCACTAGCAGAAACACCGGGGAGCTGTTTTTT.

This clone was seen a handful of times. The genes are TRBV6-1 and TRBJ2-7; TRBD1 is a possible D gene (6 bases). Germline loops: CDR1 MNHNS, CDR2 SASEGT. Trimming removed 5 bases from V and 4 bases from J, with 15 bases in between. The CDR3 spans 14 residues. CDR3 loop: CASSSRGLAYEQYF. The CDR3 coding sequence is TGTGCCAGCAGTTCCAGGGGATTGGCGTACGAGCAGTACTTC.

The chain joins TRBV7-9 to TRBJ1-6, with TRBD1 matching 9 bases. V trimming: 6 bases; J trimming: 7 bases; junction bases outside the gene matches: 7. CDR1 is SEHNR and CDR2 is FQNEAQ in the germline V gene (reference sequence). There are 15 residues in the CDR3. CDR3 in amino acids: CASSPPGTGNSPLHF. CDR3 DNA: TGTGCCAGCAGTCCACCAGGGACAGGGAATTCACCCCTCCACTTT. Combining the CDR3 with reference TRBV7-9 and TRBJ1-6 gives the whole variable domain DTGVSQNPRHKITKRGQNVTFRCDPISEHNRLYWYRQTLGQGPEFLTYFQNEAQLEKSRLLSDRFSAERPKGSFSTLEIQRTEQGDSAMYLCASSPPGTGNSPLHFGNGTRLTVT.